This TCR beta chain came from a study of CD8+ T cells in alopecia areata (dated by TCRdb to 2017 to 2018). General notes on the study: The treated patients took part in an open-label pilot trial in which moderate-to-severe alopecia areata was treated with oral tofacitinib at 5 to 10 mg twice daily. Patients on tofacitinib were biopsied at baseline and after 4 and 24 weeks of treatment, and several of the patients also had a later scalp biopsy. RNA was obtained with the PAXgene miRNA kit for fixed scalp, the miRNeasy kit for PBMCs, and the RNeasy kit for mouse skin. Amplification of TCRbeta CDR3 regions was done by immunoSEQ multiplex PCR using 35 Vbeta forward primers and 13 Jbeta reverse primers. Scalp tissue and sorted CD4+ and CD8+ peripheral blood T cells from patchy and totalis/universalis alopecia areata patients and from healthy controls were covered by human TCRbeta sequencing. In both human patients and the C3H/HeJ mouse model, the study applied high-throughput TCRbeta sequencing to look at T cell clonal expansion in alopecia areata. Clonality in the scalp was compared among normal scalp (n=4), patchy alopecia areata scalp (n=8), and alopecia totalis/universalis scalp (n=8). Patients received tofacitinib for 6 to 18 months and were then followed off drug for 6 months to check for delayed response and recurrence. Study-wide conclusions, independent of this receptor: Shared TCR sequences between patients were less evident than in mice, which may be partly attributable to HLA diversity in the patient population. Compared with normal scalp, lesional scalp, particularly in alopecia totalis/universalis, had higher clonality and more expanded CD8+ clones, which suggests antigenic drive. Scalp TCR repertoire analysis is complicated because resident alphabeta T cells in normal human skin are also sequenced, whereas mouse skin is dominated by gammadelta T cells.

Library preparation used the immunoSEQ multiplex PCR assay. RNA was extracted from all samples and reverse transcribed into cDNA as template for TCR sequencing. First-strand cDNA was synthesized with SuperScript III using a 2:1 mix of oligo-dT and random hexamers. Amplification bias was assessed with a synthetic immune receptor repertoire, and residual bias was removed computationally. Concerning the study's data processing: After raw reads were preprocessed to remove errors, the CDR3 was defined following IMGT conventions as running from the conserved cysteine to phenylalanine. To get clonality, Shannon entropy was normalized by log2 of the number of productive unique TCRs and the result was subtracted from 1. Whether scalp clones were CD4 or CD8 was inferred by matching scalp TCRbeta sequences against CD4 and CD8 repertoires sorted from blood. In its TCRdb copy, this immuneACCESS table keeps in-frame sequences only and misses some clones. Where compared with another copy, unresolved V genes explain less than half of these, and the others have no known cause. V and J calls and clone size come straight from that table; D and trimming were deduced from the DNA. The sample includes roughly 250,000 clones, with less than 80% observed a single time. The top ten clonotypes cover around 1.2% of the sample.

The time point label on this specimen signifies: baseline before oral tofacitinib. Peripheral blood and lesional scalp punch biopsies were obtained from patients with alopecia areata. After PBMCs were isolated by density centrifugation and stained for CD3, CD4 and CD8, a FACSAria was used to sort CD4+ and CD8+ T cells. The CDR3 runs 11 residues from the cysteine to the phenylalanine. The only DNA kept is the CDR3, 33 bases in frame from the first base. The CDR1 and CDR2 encoded by the germline V gene (reference sequence) are DFQATT and SNEGSKA. V is shortened by 3 bases, J by 7 bases, and the region joining them spans 9 bases. As regards this clone: Its recognized antigen is unknown. No much larger clonotype is one base removed from it; base qualities were not supplied.

This material consisted of CD4+ T cells sorted from blood, taken at week 0. This receptor was identified in a human donor with alopecia areata. The chain joins TRBV20-1 to TRBJ1-2; a confident D gene designation cannot be given. In nucleotides, the sequence is TGCAGTGCTAGTTCTCCGCGTGGCTACACCTTC. This encodes CSASSPRGYTF.